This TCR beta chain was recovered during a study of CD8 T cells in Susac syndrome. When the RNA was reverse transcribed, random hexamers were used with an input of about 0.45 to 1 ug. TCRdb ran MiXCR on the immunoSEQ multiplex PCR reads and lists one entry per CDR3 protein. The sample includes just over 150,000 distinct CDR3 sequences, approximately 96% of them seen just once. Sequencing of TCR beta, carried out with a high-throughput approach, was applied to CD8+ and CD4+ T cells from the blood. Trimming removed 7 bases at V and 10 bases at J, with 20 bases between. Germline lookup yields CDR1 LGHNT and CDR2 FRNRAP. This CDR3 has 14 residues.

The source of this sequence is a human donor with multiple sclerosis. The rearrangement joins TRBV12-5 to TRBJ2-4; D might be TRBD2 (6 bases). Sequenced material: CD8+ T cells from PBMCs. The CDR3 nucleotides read TGTGCTAGTGTCCCACCCGGGGGACCTAAGATTCAGTACTTC. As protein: CASVPPGGPKIQYF.